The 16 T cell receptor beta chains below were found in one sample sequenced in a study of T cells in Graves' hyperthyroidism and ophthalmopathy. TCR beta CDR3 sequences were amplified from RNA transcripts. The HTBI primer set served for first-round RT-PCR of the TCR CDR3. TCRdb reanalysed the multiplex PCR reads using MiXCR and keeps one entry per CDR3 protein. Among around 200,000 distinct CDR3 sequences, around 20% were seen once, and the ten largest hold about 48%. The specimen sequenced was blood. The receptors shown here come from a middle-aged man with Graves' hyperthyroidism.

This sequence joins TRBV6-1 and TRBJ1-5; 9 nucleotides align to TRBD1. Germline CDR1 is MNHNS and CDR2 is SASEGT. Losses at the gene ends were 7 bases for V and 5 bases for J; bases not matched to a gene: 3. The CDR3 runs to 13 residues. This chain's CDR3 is CASTGQGYQPQHF. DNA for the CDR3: TGTGCCAGCACCGGACAGGGGTATCAGCCCCAGCATTTT.

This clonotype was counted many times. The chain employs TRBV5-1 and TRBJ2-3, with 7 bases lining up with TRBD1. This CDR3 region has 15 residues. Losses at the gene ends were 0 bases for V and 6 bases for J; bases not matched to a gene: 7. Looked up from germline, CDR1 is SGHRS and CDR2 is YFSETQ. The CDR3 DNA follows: TGCGCCAGCAGCTTGGGGGCAGGGGGAATGGATACGCAGTATTTT. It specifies CASSLGAGGMDTQYF.

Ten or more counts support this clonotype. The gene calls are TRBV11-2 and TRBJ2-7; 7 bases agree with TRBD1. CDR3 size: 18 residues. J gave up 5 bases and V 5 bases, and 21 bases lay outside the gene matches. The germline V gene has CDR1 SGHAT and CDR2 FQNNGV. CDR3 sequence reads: CASSKSTPVTGVLDEQYF. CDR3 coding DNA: TGTGCCAGCAGCAAGAGCACTCCCGTAACAGGGGTTCTGGACGAGCAGTACTTC.

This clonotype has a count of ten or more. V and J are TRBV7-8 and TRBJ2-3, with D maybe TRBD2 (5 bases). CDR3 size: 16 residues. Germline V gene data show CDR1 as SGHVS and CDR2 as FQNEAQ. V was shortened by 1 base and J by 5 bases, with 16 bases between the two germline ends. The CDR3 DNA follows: TGTGCCAGCAGCTTAGAAGGGAGACCCGGGGTAGATACGCAGTATTTT. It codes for CASSLEGRPGVDTQYF.

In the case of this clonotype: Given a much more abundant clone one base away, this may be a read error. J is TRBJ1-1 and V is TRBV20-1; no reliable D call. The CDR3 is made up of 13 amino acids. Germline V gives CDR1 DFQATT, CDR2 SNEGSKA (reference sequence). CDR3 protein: CSAQQWVWAEVFF. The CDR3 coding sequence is TGCAGTGCTCAACAATGGGTGTGGGCTGAAGTTTTCTTT.

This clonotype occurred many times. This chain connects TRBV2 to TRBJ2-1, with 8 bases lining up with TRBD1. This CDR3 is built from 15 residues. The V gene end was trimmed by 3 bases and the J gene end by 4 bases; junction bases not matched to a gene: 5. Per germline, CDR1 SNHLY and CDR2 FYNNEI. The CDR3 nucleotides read TGTGCCAGCAGTGAGGCCGGGACAGGATACAATGAGCAGTTCTTC. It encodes CASSEAGTGYNEQFF.

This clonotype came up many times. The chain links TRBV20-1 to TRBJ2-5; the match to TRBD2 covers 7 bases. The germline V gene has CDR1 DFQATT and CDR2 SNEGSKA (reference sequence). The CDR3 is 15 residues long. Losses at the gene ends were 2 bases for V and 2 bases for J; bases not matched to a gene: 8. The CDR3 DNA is TGCAGTGCTAGATCTGATCTGGGACTACAAGAGACCCAGTACTTC. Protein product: CSARSDLGLQETQYF.

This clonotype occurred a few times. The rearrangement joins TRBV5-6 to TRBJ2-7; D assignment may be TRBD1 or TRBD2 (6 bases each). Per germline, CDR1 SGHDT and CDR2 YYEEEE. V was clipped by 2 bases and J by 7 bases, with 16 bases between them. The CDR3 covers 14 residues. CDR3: CASSFAERRGEQYF. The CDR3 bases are TGTGCCAGCAGCTTCGCAGAGAGGAGGGGGGAGCAGTACTTC.

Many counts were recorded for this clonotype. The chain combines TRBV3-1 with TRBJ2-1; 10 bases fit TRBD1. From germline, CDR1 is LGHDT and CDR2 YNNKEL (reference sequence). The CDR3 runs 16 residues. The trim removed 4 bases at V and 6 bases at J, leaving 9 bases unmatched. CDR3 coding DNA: TGTGCCAGCAGCCCCCGGGACAGGGGACCTTCCAATGAGCAGTTCTTC. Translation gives CASSPRDRGPSNEQFF.

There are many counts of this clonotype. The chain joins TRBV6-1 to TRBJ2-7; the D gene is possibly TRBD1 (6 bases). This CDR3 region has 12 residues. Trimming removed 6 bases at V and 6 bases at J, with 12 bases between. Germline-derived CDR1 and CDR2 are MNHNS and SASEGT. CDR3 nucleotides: TGTGCCAGCAGCCGTGGGACATTCGAGCAGTACTTC. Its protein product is CASSRGTFEQYF.

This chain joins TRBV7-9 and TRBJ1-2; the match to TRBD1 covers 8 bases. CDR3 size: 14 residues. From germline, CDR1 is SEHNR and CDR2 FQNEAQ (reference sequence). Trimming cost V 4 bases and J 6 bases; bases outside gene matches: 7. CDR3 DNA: TGTGCCAGCAGCTCCTGGACAGGGCGGGATGGCTACACCTTC. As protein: CASSSWTGRDGYTF. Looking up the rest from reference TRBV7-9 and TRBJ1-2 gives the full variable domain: DTGVSQNPRHKITKRGQNVTFRCDPISEHNRLYWYRQTLGQGPEFLTYFQNEAQLEKSRLLSDRFSAERPKGSFSTLEIQRTEQGDSAMYLCASSSWTGRDGYTFGSGTRLTVV.

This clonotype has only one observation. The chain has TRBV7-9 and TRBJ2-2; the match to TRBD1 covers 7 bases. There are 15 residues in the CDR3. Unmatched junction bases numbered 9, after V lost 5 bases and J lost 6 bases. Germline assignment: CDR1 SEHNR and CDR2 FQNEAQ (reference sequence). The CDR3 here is CASSIQGQLAGELFF. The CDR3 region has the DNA TGTGCCAGCAGCATACAGGGACAGCTGGCCGGGGAGCTGTTTTTT.

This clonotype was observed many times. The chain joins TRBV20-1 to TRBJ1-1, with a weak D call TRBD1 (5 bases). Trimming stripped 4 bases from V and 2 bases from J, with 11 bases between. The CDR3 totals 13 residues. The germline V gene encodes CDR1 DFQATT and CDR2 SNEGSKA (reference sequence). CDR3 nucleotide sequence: TGCAGTGCTACTGGGGACTTAAACACTGAAGCTTTCTTT. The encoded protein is CSATGDLNTEAFF.

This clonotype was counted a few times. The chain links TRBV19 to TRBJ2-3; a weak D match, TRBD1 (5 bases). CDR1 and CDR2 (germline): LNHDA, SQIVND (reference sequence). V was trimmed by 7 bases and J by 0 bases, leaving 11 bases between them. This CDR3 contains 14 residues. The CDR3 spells CASKDTSSTDTQYF. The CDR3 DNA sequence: TGTGCCAGTAAGGACACATCTAGCACAGATACGCAGTATTTT.

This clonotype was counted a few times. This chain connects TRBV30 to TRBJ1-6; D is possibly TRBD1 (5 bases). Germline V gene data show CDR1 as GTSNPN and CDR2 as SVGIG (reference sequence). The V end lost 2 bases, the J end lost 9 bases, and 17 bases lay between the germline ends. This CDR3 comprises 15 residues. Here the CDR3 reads CAWSTGDGAGSPLHF. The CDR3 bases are TGTGCCTGGAGTACGGGGGACGGAGCGGGTTCACCCCTCCACTTT.

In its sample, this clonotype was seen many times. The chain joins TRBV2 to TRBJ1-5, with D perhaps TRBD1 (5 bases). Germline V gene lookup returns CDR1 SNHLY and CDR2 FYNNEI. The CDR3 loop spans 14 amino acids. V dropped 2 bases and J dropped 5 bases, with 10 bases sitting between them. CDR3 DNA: TGTGCCAGCAGTGAACAGGGAGGAGATCAGCCCCAGCATTTT. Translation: CASSEQGGDQPQHF.